The T cell receptor beta chain described here comes from a study of control samples from healthy donors and cancer patients. Generated by immunoSEQ multiplex PCR, the TCRdb table keeps only in-frame clones and is missing some. Of just under 100,000 clones in the sample, approximately 93% were seen once. The CDR3 length is 14 residues. J was trimmed by 5 bases and V by 6 bases; bases with no gene match: 6. Germline CDR1 MNHEY, CDR2 SMNVEV (reference sequence). The sequencing input was blood. The V and J genes are TRBV27 and TRBJ1-1, with TRBD1 matching 10 bases. This TCR derives from a man aged 18 to 29 in good health. CDR3 coding DNA: TGTGCCAGCAGGACAGGGGGCGTAATAACTGAAGCTTTCTTT. Amino acid sequence: CASRTGGVITEAFF.